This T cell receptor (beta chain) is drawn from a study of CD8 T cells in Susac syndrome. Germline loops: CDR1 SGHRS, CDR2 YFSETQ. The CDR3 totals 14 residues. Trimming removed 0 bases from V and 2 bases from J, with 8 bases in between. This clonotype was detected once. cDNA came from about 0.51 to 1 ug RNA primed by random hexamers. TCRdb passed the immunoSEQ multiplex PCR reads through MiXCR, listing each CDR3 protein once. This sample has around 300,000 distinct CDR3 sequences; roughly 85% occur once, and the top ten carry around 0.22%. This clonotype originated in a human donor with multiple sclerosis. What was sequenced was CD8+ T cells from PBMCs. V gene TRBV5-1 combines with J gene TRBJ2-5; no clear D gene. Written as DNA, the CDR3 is TGCGCCAGCAGCTTGGTGGAGAGGCAAGAGACCCAGTACTTC. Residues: CASSLVERQETQYF.